This T cell receptor (beta chain) emerged from a study of blood T cell repertoires in COVID-19. Between the trimmed V and J ends, which lost 3 bases and 1 base, there was a span of 6 bases. Germline CDR1 and CDR2: SGHDN and FVKESK. The CDR3 contains 13 residues. Profiling relied on immunoSEQ multiplex PCR, and the TCRdb table lists in-frame clones only, not all of them. The sample contains roughly 250,000 clones, approximately 90% of which appear only once. Only one count was recorded for this clone. The chain uses TRBV14 and TRBJ1-1; D is unresolved. This clonotype was obtained from a man aged 50-60 years who had been exposed to COVID-19. The specimen sequenced was PBMCs or T cells enriched from blood (not recorded which). The CDR3 loop reads CASSHFRNTEAFF. DNA of the CDR3: TGTGCCAGCAGCCATTTTCGGAACACTGAAGCTTTCTTT.